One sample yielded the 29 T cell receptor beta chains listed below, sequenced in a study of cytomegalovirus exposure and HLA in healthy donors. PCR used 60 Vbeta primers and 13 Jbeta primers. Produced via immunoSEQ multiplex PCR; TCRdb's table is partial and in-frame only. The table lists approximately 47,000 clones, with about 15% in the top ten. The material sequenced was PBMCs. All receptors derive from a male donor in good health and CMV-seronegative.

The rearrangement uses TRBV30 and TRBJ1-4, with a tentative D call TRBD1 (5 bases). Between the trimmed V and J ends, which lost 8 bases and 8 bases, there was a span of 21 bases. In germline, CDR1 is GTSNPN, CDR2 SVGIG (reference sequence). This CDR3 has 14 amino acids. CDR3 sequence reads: CATRPGGAGEKLFF. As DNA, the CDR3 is TGTGCCACCCGGCCCGGAGGGGCGGGGGAAAAACTGTTTTTT.

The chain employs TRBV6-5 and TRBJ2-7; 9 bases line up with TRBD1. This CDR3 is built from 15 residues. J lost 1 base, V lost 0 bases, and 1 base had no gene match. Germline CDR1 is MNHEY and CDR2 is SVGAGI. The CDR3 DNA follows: TGTGCCAGCAGTTACTCCGGGACAGGGTCCTACGAGCAGTACTTC. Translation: CASSYSGTGSYEQYF.

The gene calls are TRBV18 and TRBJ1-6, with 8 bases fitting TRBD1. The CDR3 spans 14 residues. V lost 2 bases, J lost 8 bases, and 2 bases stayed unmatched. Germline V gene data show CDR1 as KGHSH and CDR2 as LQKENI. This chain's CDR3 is CASSPSGGDSPLHF. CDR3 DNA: TGTGCCAGCTCACCATCAGGGGGCGATTCACCCCTCCACTTT.

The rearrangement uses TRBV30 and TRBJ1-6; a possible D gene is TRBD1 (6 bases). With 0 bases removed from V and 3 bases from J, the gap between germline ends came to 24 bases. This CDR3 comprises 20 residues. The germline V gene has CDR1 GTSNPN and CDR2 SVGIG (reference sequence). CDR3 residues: CAWSVRLPNRTDFYNSPLHF. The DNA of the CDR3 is TGTGCCTGGAGTGTACGGCTCCCCAACCGGACAGATTTCTATAATTCACCCCTCCACTTT. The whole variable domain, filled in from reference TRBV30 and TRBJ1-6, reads SQTIHQWPATLVQPVGSPLSLECTVEGTSNPNLYWYRQAAGRGLQLLFYSVGIGQISSEVPQNLSASRPQDRQFILSSKKLLLSDSGFYLCAWSVRLPNRTDFYNSPLHFGNGTRLTVT.

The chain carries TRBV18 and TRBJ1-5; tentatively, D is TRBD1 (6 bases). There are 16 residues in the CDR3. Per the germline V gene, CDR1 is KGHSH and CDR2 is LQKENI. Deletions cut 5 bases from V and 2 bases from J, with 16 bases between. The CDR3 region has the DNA TGTGCCAGCTCAACCATGTACAGGGTCGGCAATCAGCCCCAGCATTTT. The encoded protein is CASSTMYRVGNQPQHF.

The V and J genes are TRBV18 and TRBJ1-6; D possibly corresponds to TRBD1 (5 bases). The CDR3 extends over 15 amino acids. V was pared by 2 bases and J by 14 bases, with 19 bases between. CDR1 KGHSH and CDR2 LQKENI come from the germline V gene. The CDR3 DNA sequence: TGTGCCAGCTCACCATCGGACACCCCACGTCGGTCCCTCCACTTT. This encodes CASSPSDTPRRSLHF.

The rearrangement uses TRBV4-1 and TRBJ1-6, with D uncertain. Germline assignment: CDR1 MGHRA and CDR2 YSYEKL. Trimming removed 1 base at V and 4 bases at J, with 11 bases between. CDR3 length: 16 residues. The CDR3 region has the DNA TGCGCCAGCAGCCAAGTAGGACTGCTGTATAATTCACCCCTCCACTTT. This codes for CASSQVGLLYNSPLHF.

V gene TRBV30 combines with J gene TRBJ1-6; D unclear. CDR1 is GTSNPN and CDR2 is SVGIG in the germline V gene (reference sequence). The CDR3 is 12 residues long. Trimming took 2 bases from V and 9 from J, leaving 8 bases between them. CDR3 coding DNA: TGTGCCTGGAGTCGGGAGATTTCACCCCTCCACTTT. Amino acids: CAWSREISPLHF.

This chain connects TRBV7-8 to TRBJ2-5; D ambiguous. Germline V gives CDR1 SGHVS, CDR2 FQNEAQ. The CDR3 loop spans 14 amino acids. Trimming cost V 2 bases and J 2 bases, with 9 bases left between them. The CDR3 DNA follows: TGTGCCAGCAGCTTATGGCGGATACAAGAGACCCAGTACTTC. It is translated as CASSLWRIQETQYF.

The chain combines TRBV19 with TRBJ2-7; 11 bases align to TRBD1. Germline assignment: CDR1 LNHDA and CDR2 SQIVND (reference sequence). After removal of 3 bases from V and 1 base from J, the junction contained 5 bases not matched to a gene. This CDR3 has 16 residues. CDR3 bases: TGTGCCAGTAGTATGGGCGGGACAGGGGGTTCCTACGAGCAGTACTTC. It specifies CASSMGGTGGSYEQYF.

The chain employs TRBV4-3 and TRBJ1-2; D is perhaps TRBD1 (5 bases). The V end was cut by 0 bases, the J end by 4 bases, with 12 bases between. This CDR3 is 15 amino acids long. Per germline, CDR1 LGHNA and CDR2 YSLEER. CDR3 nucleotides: TGCGCCAGCAGCCAAGATAGTCAGGGTGGCTATGGCTACACCTTC. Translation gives CASSQDSQGGYGYTF.

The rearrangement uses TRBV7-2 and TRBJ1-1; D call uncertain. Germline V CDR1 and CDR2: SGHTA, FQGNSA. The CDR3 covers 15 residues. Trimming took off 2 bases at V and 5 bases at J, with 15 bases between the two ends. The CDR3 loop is CASSLSAQRSTEAFF. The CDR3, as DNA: TGTGCCAGCAGCTTAAGTGCGCAAAGGAGTACTGAAGCTTTCTTT. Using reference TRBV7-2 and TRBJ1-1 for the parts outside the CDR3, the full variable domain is GAGVSQSPSNKVTEKGKDVELRCDPISGHTALYWYRQSLGQGLEFLIYFQGNSAPDKSGLPSDRFSAERTGGSVSTLTIQRTQQEDSAVYLCASSLSAQRSTEAFFGQGTRLTVV.

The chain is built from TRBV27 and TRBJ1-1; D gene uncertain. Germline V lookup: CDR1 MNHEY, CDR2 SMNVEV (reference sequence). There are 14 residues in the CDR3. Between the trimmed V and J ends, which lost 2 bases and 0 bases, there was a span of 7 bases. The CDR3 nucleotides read TGTGCCAGCAGTTTAGCCAGGTTGAACACTGAAGCTTTCTTT. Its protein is CASSLARLNTEAFF.

The DNA for the CDR3 is TGTGCCAGCAGTGAATTCCTACAGCCGAGTAGTCTCACCTTC. It codes for CASSEFLQPSSLTF. The V call is TRBV25-1, the J call TRBJ1-2; D call uncertain. Trimming stripped 1 base from V and 13 bases from J, with 19 bases between. CDR1 and CDR2 (germline): MGHDK, SYGVNS. The CDR3 totals 14 residues.

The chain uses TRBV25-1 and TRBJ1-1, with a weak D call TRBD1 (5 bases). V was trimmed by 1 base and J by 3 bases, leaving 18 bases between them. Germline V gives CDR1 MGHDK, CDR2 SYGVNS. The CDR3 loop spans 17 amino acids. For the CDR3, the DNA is TGTGCCAGCAGTGAATGGGGCACGGTTAACAGAGACACTGAAGCTTTCTTT. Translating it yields CASSEWGTVNRDTEAFF.

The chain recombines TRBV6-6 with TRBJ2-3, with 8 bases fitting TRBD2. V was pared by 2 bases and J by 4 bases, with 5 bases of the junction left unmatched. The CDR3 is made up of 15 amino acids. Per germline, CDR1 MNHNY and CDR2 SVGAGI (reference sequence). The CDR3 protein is CASSYAGGSPDTQYF. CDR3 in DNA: TGTGCCAGCAGTTACGCGGGGGGCAGCCCAGATACGCAGTATTTT.

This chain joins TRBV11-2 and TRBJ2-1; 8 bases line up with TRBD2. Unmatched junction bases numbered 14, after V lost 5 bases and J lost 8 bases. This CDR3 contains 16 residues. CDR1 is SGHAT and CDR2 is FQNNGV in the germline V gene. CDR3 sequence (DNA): TGTGCCAGCAGCCCCCTTTCCGGGGGGGCGTGGGATGAGCAGTTCTTC. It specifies CASSPLSGGAWDEQFF.

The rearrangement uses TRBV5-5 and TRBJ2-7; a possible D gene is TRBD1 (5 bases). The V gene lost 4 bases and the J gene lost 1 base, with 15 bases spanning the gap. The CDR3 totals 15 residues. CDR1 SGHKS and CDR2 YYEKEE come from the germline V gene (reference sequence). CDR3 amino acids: CASSHAGYRSYEQYF. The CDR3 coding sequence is TGTGCCAGCAGCCATGCTGGGTACAGGTCCTACGAGCAGTACTTC.

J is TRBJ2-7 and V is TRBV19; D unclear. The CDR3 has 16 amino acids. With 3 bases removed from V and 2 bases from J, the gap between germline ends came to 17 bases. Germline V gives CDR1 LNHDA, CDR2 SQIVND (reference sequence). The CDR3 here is CASSMFGSESAYEQYF. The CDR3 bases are TGTGCCAGTAGTATGTTCGGTTCAGAGAGCGCCTACGAGCAGTACTTC.

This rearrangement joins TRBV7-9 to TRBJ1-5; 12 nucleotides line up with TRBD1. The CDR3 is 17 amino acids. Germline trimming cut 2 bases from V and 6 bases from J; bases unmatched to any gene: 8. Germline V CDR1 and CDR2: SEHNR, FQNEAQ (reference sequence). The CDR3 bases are TGTGCCAGCAGCTTAACAGGGACAGGGGGCTCGGTTCAGCCCCAGCATTTT. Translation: CASSLTGTGGSVQPQHF.

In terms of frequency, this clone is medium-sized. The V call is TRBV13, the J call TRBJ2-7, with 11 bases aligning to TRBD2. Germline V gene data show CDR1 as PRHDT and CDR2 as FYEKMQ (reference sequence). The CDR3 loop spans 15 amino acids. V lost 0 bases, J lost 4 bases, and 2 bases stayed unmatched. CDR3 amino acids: CASSLGGLAEYEQYF. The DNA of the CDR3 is TGTGCCAGCAGCTTAGGGGGACTAGCGGAATACGAGCAGTACTTC.

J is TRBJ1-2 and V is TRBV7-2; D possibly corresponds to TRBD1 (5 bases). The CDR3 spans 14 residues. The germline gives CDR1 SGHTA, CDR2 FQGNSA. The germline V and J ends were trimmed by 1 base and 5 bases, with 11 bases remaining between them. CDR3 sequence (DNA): TGTGCCAGCAGCTTAGATCGGGGGGAATATGGCTACACCTTC. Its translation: CASSLDRGEYGYTF.

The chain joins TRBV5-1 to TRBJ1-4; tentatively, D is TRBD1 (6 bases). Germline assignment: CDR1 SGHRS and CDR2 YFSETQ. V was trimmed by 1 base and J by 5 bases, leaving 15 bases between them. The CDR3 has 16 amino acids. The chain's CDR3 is CASSLFGRGTNEKLFF. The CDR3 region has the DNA TGCGCCAGCAGCTTGTTCGGGAGGGGGACCAATGAAAAACTGTTTTTT.

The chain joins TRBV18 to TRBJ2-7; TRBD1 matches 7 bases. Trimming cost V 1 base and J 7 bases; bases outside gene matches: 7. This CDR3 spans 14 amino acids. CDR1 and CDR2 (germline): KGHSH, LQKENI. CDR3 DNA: TGTGCCAGCTCACCACTTGACAGGGCTGGGGAGCAGTACTTC. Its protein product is CASSPLDRAGEQYF.

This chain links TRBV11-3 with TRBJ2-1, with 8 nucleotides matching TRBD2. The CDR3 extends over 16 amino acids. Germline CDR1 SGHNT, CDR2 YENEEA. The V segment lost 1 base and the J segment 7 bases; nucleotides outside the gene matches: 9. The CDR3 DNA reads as TGTGCCAGCAGCTTAGGGTTTCGGGGGGGCGGAAATGAGCAGTTCTTC. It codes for CASSLGFRGGGNEQFF.

The CDR3 region has the DNA TGTGCCAGTAGTACCGACAGGGGGAATTCACCCCTCCACTTT. Translated, it gives CASSTDRGNSPLHF. The chain links TRBV19 to TRBJ1-6; TRBD1 aligns across 9 bases. In germline, CDR1 is LNHDA, CDR2 SQIVND (reference sequence). The trim removed 4 bases at V and 7 bases at J, leaving 2 bases unmatched. This CDR3 comprises 14 residues.

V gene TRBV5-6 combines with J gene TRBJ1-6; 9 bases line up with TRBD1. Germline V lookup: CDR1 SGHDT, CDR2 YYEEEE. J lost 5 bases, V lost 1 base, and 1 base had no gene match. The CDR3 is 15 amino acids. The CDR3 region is CASSLWDRDNSPLHF. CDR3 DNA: TGTGCCAGCAGCTTGTGGGACAGGGATAATTCACCCCTCCACTTT.

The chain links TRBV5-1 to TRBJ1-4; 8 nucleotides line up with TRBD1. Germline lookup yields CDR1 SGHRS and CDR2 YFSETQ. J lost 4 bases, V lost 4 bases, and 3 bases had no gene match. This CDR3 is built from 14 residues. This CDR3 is CASSLDRVNEKLFF. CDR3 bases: TGCGCCAGCAGCCTGGACAGGGTTAATGAAAAACTGTTTTTT.

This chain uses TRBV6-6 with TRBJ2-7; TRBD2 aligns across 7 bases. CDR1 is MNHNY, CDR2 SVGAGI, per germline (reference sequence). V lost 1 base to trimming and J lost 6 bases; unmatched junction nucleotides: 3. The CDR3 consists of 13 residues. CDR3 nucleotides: TGTGCCAGCAGTTACTACCGCGGGGGCGAGCAGTACTTC. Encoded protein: CASSYYRGGEQYF.